This is a list of T cell receptor beta chains from one sample in a study of cytomegalovirus exposure and HLA in healthy donors. The table came from immunoSEQ multiplex PCR; TCRdb's copy has only in-frame clones and leaves some out. This table holds over 150,000 clones, about four fifths found once. Specimen: PBMCs. All receptors derive from a man aged 30-40 years in good health and CMV-seronegative. Each CDR3 is given with its conserved first and last residue. A D gene is named only where the DNA matches it firmly. The size field is filled for only some rows; it gives once, few, many or a size class.

J gene | CDR3 length | clone size | V gene | D gene | CDR3 protein | CDR3 DNA
TRBJ1-5 | 14 | NA | TRBV10-2 | NA | CASRNRVDNQPQHF | TGCGCCAGCAGAAACAGGGTTGACAATCAGCCCCAGCATTTT
TRBJ2-3 | 15 | once | TRBV6-5 | TRBD2 | CASSQLAGVVNTQYF | TGTGCCAGCAGTCAACTAGCGGGAGTAGTGAATACGCAGTATTTT
TRBJ1-1 | 14 | NA | TRBV19 | TRBD1 | CASRRTGTNTEAFF | TGTGCCAGTAGAAGGACAGGGACGAACACTGAAGCTTTCTTT
TRBJ1-5 | 14 | NA | TRBV6-4 | NA | CASSPTGYGQPQHF | TGTGCCAGCAGCCCCACAGGGTATGGTCAGCCCCAGCATTTT
TRBJ1-1 | 13 | NA | TRBV5-1 | NA | CASSLERDTEAFF | TGCGCCAGCAGCTTGGAGAGGGACACTGAAGCTTTCTTT
TRBJ2-7 | 15 | NA | TRBV2 | TRBD2 | CASSESPGLAGEQYF | TGTGCCAGCAGTGAATCCCCGGGACTAGCAGGCGAGCAGTACTTC
TRBJ2-2 | 15 | NA | TRBV11-1 | TRBD2 | CASSLSGRGTGELFF | TGTGCCAGCAGTCTTAGCGGGAGAGGGACCGGGGAGCTGTTTTTT
TRBJ2-2 | 15 | NA | TRBV18 | NA | CASSPRGVGTGELFF | TGTGCCAGCTCACCGCGGGGCGTCGGCACCGGGGAGCTGTTTTTT
TRBJ2-2 | 15 | few | TRBV5-4 | NA | CASSLATGSTGELFF | TGTGCCAGCAGCTTGGCCACAGGGTCCACCGGGGAGCTGTTTTTT
TRBJ1-6 | 14 | NA | TRBV5-4 | TRBD1 | CASSLQGLNSPLHF | TGTGCCAGCAGCTTACAGGGGCTGAATTCACCCCTCCACTTT
TRBJ1-2 | 14 | NA | TRBV5-1 | TRBD1 | CASSLNRGFDGYTF | TGCGCCAGCAGCTTGAACAGGGGGTTCGATGGCTACACCTTC